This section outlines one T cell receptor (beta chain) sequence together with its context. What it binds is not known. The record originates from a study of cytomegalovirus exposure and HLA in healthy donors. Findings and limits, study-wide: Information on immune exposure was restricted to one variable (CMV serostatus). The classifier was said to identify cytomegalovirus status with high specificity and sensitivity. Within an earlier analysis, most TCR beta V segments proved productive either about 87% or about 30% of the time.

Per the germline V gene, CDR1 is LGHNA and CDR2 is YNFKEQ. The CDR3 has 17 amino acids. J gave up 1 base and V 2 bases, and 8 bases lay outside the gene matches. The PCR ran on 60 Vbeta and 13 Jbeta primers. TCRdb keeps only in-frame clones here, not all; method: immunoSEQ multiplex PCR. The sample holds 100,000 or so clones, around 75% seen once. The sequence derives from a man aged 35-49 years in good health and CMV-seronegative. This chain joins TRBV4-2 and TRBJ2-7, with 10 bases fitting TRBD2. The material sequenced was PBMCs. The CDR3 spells CASSQMLAGANSYEQYF. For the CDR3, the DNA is TGTGCCAGCAGCCAAATGCTAGCGGGAGCTAATTCCTACGAGCAGTACTTC.